This entry describes one T cell receptor beta chain. Its antigen is still unknown. Assay used: immunoSEQ multiplex PCR; TCRdb lists only in-frame clones, some missing. The table lists about 79,000 clones, about 90% of them singletons. The data belong to a study of OX40 agonist ivuxolimab in advanced cancers. Study summary: Partial responses occurred in Three dose-escalation patients, one with hepatocellular carcinoma and two with cutaneous melanoma. Overall study findings and caveats: CD4+ and CD8+ blood T cells expanded clonally by week 6 at 0.1 to 3.0 mg/kg. Expanded clones belonging to CD8+ T cells outnumbered, on average, those of CD4+. Nonresponders, in some cases, also had low normalized T-cell clonal expansion.

Germline V gene lookup returns CDR1 SGDLS and CDR2 YYNGEE. The CDR3 is 15 residues long. Trimming removed 0 bases from V and 0 bases from J, with 8 bases in between. The starting material was CD4+ or CD8+ T cells sorted from blood, obtained in a trial of the OX40 agonist ivuxolimab. The TCR was taken from an adult with an advanced solid tumor such as melanoma, head and neck, liver or kidney cancer. The chain has TRBV9 and TRBJ2-3; D is uncertain. The CDR3 spells CASSVVVGSTDTQYF. In nucleotides, the CDR3 is TGTGCCAGCAGCGTAGTGGTGGGAAGCACAGATACGCAGTATTTT.